These 4 T cell receptor beta chains came from one sample sequenced in a study of blood T cells in healthy people across ages. A second roughly 6 to 12 cycle PCR used barcoded and J-beta primers. Using its own MiXCR run on the 5' RACE reads, TCRdb lists one record per CDR3 protein. Among around 1,700,000 distinct CDR3 sequences listed, 28% were seen once. The sample was blood. The receptors were sampled from a woman in her twenties or thirties in good health.

About this clonotype: Being one base from a much bigger clone, this may be a read error. This chain joins TRBV27 and TRBJ2-3; the D is unclear. V lost 7 bases and J 2 bases, leaving 1 base between the germline ends. The CDR3 sequence is 10 residues long. CDR1 MNHEY and CDR2 SMNVEV come from the germline V gene (reference sequence). CDR3 sequence (DNA): TGTGCCAGCAACACAGATACGCAGTATTTT. It translates to CASNTDTQYF.

The V gene is TRBV7-8, the J gene TRBJ2-7, with 12 bases that match TRBD2. Unmatched junction bases numbered 8, after V lost 4 bases and J lost 1 base. The CDR3 length is 17 residues. The V gene's germline CDR1 is SGHVS and CDR2 FQNEAQ. The CDR3 region has the DNA TGTGCCAGCAGCTGGCCCGGGACTAGCGGGTTTTCCTACGAGCAGTACTTC. As protein: CASSWPGTSGFSYEQYF.

This clonotype has more than one count but fewer than ten. The V call is TRBV7-2, the J call TRBJ1-2; D is ambiguous. CDR3 size: 14 residues. V shed 1 base and J shed 8 bases, with 14 bases lying between them. Germline CDR1 and CDR2: SGHTA and FQGNSA. The CDR3 sequence is CASSLGRGVSGYTF. Here the CDR3 DNA reads TGTGCCAGCAGCTTAGGTCGTGGGGTATCGGGCTACACCTTC.

This clonotype appeared a few times. The chain uses TRBV11-2 and TRBJ2-3, with a weak D call TRBD2 (5 bases). This CDR3 contains 17 residues. Germline lookup yields CDR1 SGHAT and CDR2 FQNNGV. V lost 2 bases and J lost 12, with 27 bases in between. CDR3 DNA sequence: TGTGCCAGCAGCTTACGTTTGAGCTCGTCTAGCCCAATTCAACAGTATTTT. Amino acid sequence: CASSLRLSSSSPIQQYF.